The 32 T cell receptor beta chains in this list originate from one sample, sequenced in a study of human T cells and chemical hapten exposure. TCRdb reprocessed the RACE reads with MiXCR, giving one entry per CDR3 protein. Of around 120,000 distinct CDR3 sequences listed, approximately 12% are singletons. Stated time point: pre-sensitization, week 0. Treatment denoted: therapeutic diphenylcyclopropenone sensitization with weekly scalp DPC. Sequenced material: whole blood, taken in connection with sensitization to the hapten diphenylcyclopropenone (DPC). All receptors come from a woman in her late teens or twenties with alopecia areata. Some clones in this sample may be carry-over from other donors' samples.

V usage is TRBV28 and J usage is TRBJ2-5, with a possible D match to TRBD1 (6 bases). V was clipped by 7 bases and J by 4 bases, with 13 bases between them. The CDR3 extends over 13 amino acids. From germline, CDR1 is MDHEN and CDR2 SYDVKM. The CDR3 coding sequence is TGTGCCAGCACCATCCGGGACACAGAGACCCAGTACTTC. Its protein product is CASTIRDTETQYF.

The V and J genes are TRBV11-2 and TRBJ2-6; 7 bases map to TRBD2. Trimming took 4 bases from V and 0 from J; bases not matched to a gene: 9. The CDR3 has 18 residues. CDR1 and CDR2 (germline): SGHAT, FQNNGV. The CDR3, as DNA: TGTGCCAGCAGCTCGAGCTCGGGACTACTCTCTGGGGCCAACGTCCTGACTTTC. It encodes CASSSSSGLLSGANVLTF. Looking up the rest from reference TRBV11-2 and TRBJ2-6 gives the full variable domain: EAGVAQSPRYKIIEKRQSVAFWCNPISGHATLYWYQQILGQGPKLLIQFQNNGVVDDSQLPKDRFSAERLKGVDSTLKIQPAKLEDSAVYLCASSSSSGLLSGANVLTFGAGSRLTVL.

This clonotype was counted at least ten times. The chain recombines TRBV7-2 with TRBJ2-3; D is unclear. V lost 8 bases, J lost 6 bases, and 15 bases lay in between. Germline-derived CDR1 and CDR2 are SGHTA and FQGNSA. CDR3 length: 13 amino acids. The chain's CDR3 is CASSPQTRDTQYF. Written as DNA, the CDR3 is TGTGCCAGCTCCCCCCAGACCCGGGATACGCAGTATTTT.

This clonotype was detected only a few times. The CDR3 is CASSLAGIGEKLFF. The DNA of the CDR3 is TGTGCCAGCAGTTTAGCTGGGATCGGTGAAAAACTGTTTTTT. This chain connects TRBV12-3 or TRBV12-4 to TRBJ1-4; D ambiguous. The CDR3 has 14 amino acids. The ends were cut back, 0 bases at V and 7 bases at J, with 9 bases in the middle.

Many counts were recorded for this clonotype. This chain uses TRBV7-6 with TRBJ1-1, with D possibly matching TRBD1 (6 bases). Germline lookup yields CDR1 SGHVS and CDR2 FNYEAQ. There are 14 residues in the CDR3. Trimming shortened V by 1 base and J by 7 bases, and 13 bases separated the two germline ends. The CDR3 region is CASSLVAGDYEAFF. The CDR3 DNA follows: TGTGCCAGCAGCTTAGTGGCAGGGGATTATGAAGCTTTCTTT.

In this sample, this clonotype turned up a few times. The chain recombines TRBV5-4 with TRBJ2-1; 10 bases are a match to TRBD2. This CDR3 has 16 residues. CDR1 SGHNT and CDR2 YYREEE come from the germline V gene (reference sequence). With 0 bases clipped from V and 4 bases from J, the junction kept 4 bases outside the gene matches. DNA of the CDR3: TGTGCCAGCAGCTTGGAACTAGCGGGGCCTTACAATGAGCAGTTCTTC. As protein: CASSLELAGPYNEQFF.

This clonotype came up a few times. The chain recombines TRBV11-3 with TRBJ2-3; 9 bases align to TRBD2. J was trimmed by 0 bases and V by 3 bases; bases with no gene match: 4. The CDR3 loop spans 16 amino acids. In germline, CDR1 is SGHNT, CDR2 YENEEA. The CDR3 loop is CASSLESGGSTDTQYF. As DNA, the CDR3 is TGTGCCAGCAGCTTGGAAAGCGGGGGGAGCACAGATACGCAGTATTTT.

The rearrangement joins TRBV28 to TRBJ2-7; D is uncertain. V lost 3 bases and J lost 6, with 6 bases in between. Germline CDR1 is MDHEN and CDR2 is SYDVKM. This CDR3 region has 11 residues. The CDR3 reads CASSFSGEQYF. The DNA of the CDR3 is TGTGCCAGCAGTTTTTCGGGCGAGCAGTACTTC. The variable domain in full, with the rest retrieved from reference TRBV28 and TRBJ2-7, is DVKVTQSSRYLVKRTGEKVFLECVQDMDHENMFWYRQDPGLGLRLIYFSYDVKMKEKGDIPEGYSVSREKKERFSLILESASTNQTSMYLCASSFSGEQYFGPGTRLTVT.

This clonotype was counted between two and nine times. J is TRBJ2-2 and V is TRBV3-1; D is perhaps TRBD1 (6 bases). The V gene's germline CDR1 is LGHDT and CDR2 YNNKEL (reference sequence). Trimming took off 4 bases at V and 1 base at J, with 13 bases between the two ends. The CDR3 runs to 16 residues. The CDR3 loop reads CASSPVQGLNTGELFF. The CDR3 bases are TGTGCCAGCAGCCCTGTTCAGGGGCTGAACACCGGGGAGCTGTTTTTT.

On this clonotype itself: The junction departs from germline at one end; a sequencing error may be responsible. The chain has TRBV20-1 and TRBJ2-1, with D tentatively TRBD1 (5 bases). The CDR3 extends over 12 amino acids. The germline V gene has CDR1 DFQATT and CDR2 SNEGSKA (reference sequence). CDR3 sequence reads: CSANQGINERFF. CDR3 nucleotides: TGCAGTGCTAATCAGGGTATAAATGAGCGGTTCTTC.

This clonotype was seen ten or more times. The chain links TRBV7-8 to TRBJ1-2; D is ambiguous. Germline V CDR1 and CDR2: SGHVS, FQNEAQ. Trimming removed 4 bases from V and 5 bases from J, with 17 bases in between. The CDR3 is 15 amino acids. CDR3: CASSYGDTEVYGYTF. CDR3 DNA sequence: TGTGCCAGCAGCTACGGAGACACCGAGGTATATGGCTACACCTTC.

The V gene is TRBV18, the J gene TRBJ2-5; 12 bases line up with TRBD2. The J segment lost 5 bases and the V segment lost 0 bases, leaving 4 bases of the junction unmatched. The CDR3 extends over 16 amino acids. Germline-derived CDR1 and CDR2 are KGHSH and LQKENI. The CDR3 DNA sequence: TGTGCCAGCTCACCACCGAGACTAGCGGGGGCCGAGACCCAGTACTTC. Encoded protein: CASSPPRLAGAETQYF. Full variable domain (rest looked up from reference TRBV18 and TRBJ2-5): NAGVMQNPRHLVRRRGQEARLRCSPMKGHSHVYWYRQLPEEGLKFMVYLQKENIIDESGMPKERFSAEFPKEGPSILRIQQVVRGDSAAYFCASSPPRLAGAETQYFGPGTRLLVL.

This chain connects TRBV7-6 to TRBJ2-3; D is perhaps TRBD1 (5 bases). The CDR3 totals 18 residues. Germline V gene data show CDR1 as SGHVS and CDR2 as FNYEAQ. Trimming removed 7 bases from V and 3 bases from J, with 26 bases in between. CDR3 in amino acids: CASIPIGARRIRTDTQYF. The CDR3, as DNA: TGTGCCAGCATCCCCATTGGGGCCCGTCGGATAAGAACAGATACGCAGTATTTT.

DNA of the CDR3: TGTGCCAGCAGCTTAACCTCAGCCAATGAGCAGTTCTTC. The encoded protein is CASSLTSANEQFF. J is TRBJ2-1 and V is TRBV7-6; D unclear. Trimming took off 2 bases at V and 6 bases at J, with 8 bases between the two ends. This CDR3 has 13 amino acids. Germline V lookup: CDR1 SGHVS, CDR2 FNYEAQ. The full variable domain, its missing parts supplied by reference TRBV7-6 and TRBJ2-1, is GAGVSQSPRYKVTKRGQDVALRCDPISGHVSLYWYRQALGQGPEFLTYFNYEAQQDKSGLPNDRFSAERPEGSISTLTIQRTEQRDSAMYRCASSLTSANEQFFGPGTRLTVL.

This clonotype has more than one count but fewer than ten. V gene TRBV5-4 combines with J gene TRBJ2-3; no reliable D call. With 4 bases removed from V and 5 bases from J, the gap between germline ends came to 11 bases. The CDR3 extends over 13 amino acids. Germline CDR1 is SGHNT and CDR2 is YYREEE (reference sequence). CDR3 coding DNA: TGTGCCAGCAGCCGCCACCCCGAAGATACGCAGTATTTT. Protein product: CASSRHPEDTQYF.

This clonotype turned up a few times. CDR3 sequence reads: CSVAKTTASYEQYF. CDR3 in DNA: TGCAGCGTTGCCAAGACGACGGCATCCTACGAGCAGTACTTC. The chain uses TRBV29-1 and TRBJ2-7, with unresolved D. The germline CDR1 and CDR2 sequences are SQVTM and ANQGSEA. This CDR3 region has 14 residues. The germline V and J ends were trimmed by 4 bases and 1 base, with 14 bases remaining between them.

This clonotype has just one count. The V gene is TRBV7-2, the J gene TRBJ2-7; D perhaps matches TRBD1 (6 bases). This CDR3 region has 14 residues. The germline V gene has CDR1 SGHTA and CDR2 FQGNSA. Trimming stripped 5 bases from V and 6 bases from J, with 17 bases between. The CDR3 DNA is TGTGCCAGCAGCCCCACGACAGGAACGGGCGAGCAGTACTTC. Its translation: CASSPTTGTGEQYF.

The CDR3 DNA is TGCGCCAGCAGTCAATCGAGGGATCATACTCTTAATCAGCCCCAGCATTTT. This sequence encodes CASSQSRDHTLNQPQHF. The rearrangement links TRBV23-1 to TRBJ1-5; D gene unclear. TRBV23-1 is placed among ORFs of uncertain function. The CDR3 is 17 residues long. Deletions cut 0 bases from V and 4 bases from J, with 16 bases between.

This clonotype was seen many times. V gene TRBV20-1 combines with J gene TRBJ2-7; 13 bases are a match to TRBD2. Germline V lookup: CDR1 DFQATT, CDR2 SNEGSKA (reference sequence). The length of the CDR3 is 15 residues. J was trimmed by 0 bases and V by 1 base; bases with no gene match: 0. For the CDR3, the DNA is TGCAGTGCTAGAGGACTAGCGGGGGGCTCCTACGAGCAGTACTTC. This codes for CSARGLAGGSYEQYF.

V usage is TRBV4-3 and J usage is TRBJ1-4, with a tentative D call TRBD1 (6 bases). CDR1 LGHNA and CDR2 YSLEER come from the germline V gene. The V end was cut by 5 bases, the J end by 4 bases, with 11 bases between. The CDR3 covers 14 residues. The chain's CDR3 is CASSVDRLNEKLFF. Here the CDR3 DNA reads TGCGCCAGCAGCGTGGACAGACTTAATGAAAAACTGTTTTTT.

This clonotype was detected only a few times. The chain has TRBV15 and TRBJ2-3; D possibly corresponds to TRBD1 (6 bases). V lost 5 bases to trimming and J lost 2 bases, with 8 bases between them. The CDR3 totals 13 residues. Germline CDR1 and CDR2: LNHNV and YYDKDF (reference sequence). CDR3 amino acids: CATSYRVTDTQYF. The DNA of the CDR3 is TGTGCCACCAGCTACAGGGTCACAGATACGCAGTATTTT.

The sample holds many counts of this clonotype. V is TRBV24-1 and J is TRBJ2-1; 7 bases fit TRBD2. Germline values: CDR1 KGHDR, CDR2 SFDVKD. This CDR3 spans 14 amino acids. V was clipped by 4 bases and J by 9 bases; unmatched bases: 8. DNA for the CDR3: TGTGCCACCAGTGACAATAGGGGCGGGGGTGAGCAGTTCTTC. As protein: CATSDNRGGGEQFF.

There are a few counts of this clonotype. CDR3 sequence (DNA): TGTGCCTGGAGCCCGGGACAGGGCTCCCTCAATGAGCAGTTCTTC. Protein product: CAWSPGQGSLNEQFF. The rearrangement uses TRBV30 and TRBJ2-1; 9 positions agree with TRBD1. Germline values: CDR1 GTSNPN, CDR2 SVGIG (reference sequence). V shed 3 bases, J shed 6 bases, and the junction held 9 bases outside the gene matches. The CDR3 is 15 residues long.

This clonotype has a count of ten or more. V and J are TRBV20-1 and TRBJ1-2; D unresolved. V gave up 3 bases and J gave up 8 bases, with 19 bases separating them. The V gene's germline CDR1 is DFQATT and CDR2 SNEGSKA (reference sequence). This CDR3 is built from 14 residues. In nucleotides, the CDR3 is TGCAGTGCTAGGTTAGGGCCTCCCTTGCAGGGCTACACCTTC. Protein product: CSARLGPPLQGYTF.

This clonotype was counted ten times or more. J is TRBJ2-1 and V is TRBV18; tentative D call: TRBD1 (5 bases). Germline V gives CDR1 KGHSH, CDR2 LQKENI. The V end lost 5 bases, the J end lost 10 bases, and 21 bases lay between the germline ends. The CDR3 runs 15 residues. The CDR3 coding sequence is TGTGCCAGCTCAAAAGAGGACACTTCCATTGGGGAGCAGTTCTTC. Translated, it gives CASSKEDTSIGEQFF.

The sample holds a few counts of this clonotype. The chain couples TRBV7-2 to TRBJ1-4, with D possibly being TRBD1 (6 bases). Germline V lookup: CDR1 SGHTA, CDR2 FQGNSA. The CDR3 runs 18 residues. Trimming shortened V by 5 bases and J by 3 bases, and 22 bases separated the two germline ends. The CDR3 sequence: CASSQTTGPIDSNEKLFF. Written as DNA, the CDR3 is TGTGCCAGCAGCCAAACGACAGGCCCCATAGACTCTAATGAAAAACTGTTTTTT.

The chain has TRBV18 and TRBJ2-1; D uncertain. CDR3 size: 14 residues. CDR1 and CDR2 from the germline V gene are KGHSH and LQKENI. Trimming removed 1 base at V and 2 bases at J, with 6 bases between. This CDR3 is CASSPLQTYNEQFF. CDR3 DNA: TGTGCCAGCTCACCACTGCAGACCTACAATGAGCAGTTCTTC.

The chain is built from TRBV4-2 and TRBJ2-1; D gene uncertain. This CDR3 is 12 amino acids long. Looked up from germline, CDR1 is LGHNA and CDR2 is YNFKEQ. V lost 0 bases to trimming and J lost 4 bases, with 1 base between them. CDR3 in amino acids: CASSQEYNEQFF. For the CDR3, the DNA is TGTGCCAGCAGCCAAGAATACAATGAGCAGTTCTTC.

There are many counts of this clonotype. The gene calls are TRBV18 and TRBJ2-2; D may be TRBD1 (5 bases). Trimming took 2 bases from V and 4 from J, leaving 11 bases between them. The CDR3 runs to 15 residues. Germline V gene data show CDR1 as KGHSH and CDR2 as LQKENI. The CDR3 nucleotides are TGTGCCAGCTCACCAGGGCAGGGTTTCACCGGGGAGCTGTTTTTT. Translating gives CASSPGQGFTGELFF.

This clonotype has a count of ten or more. The chain combines TRBV20-1 with TRBJ2-7; 12 positions agree with TRBD2. The CDR3 is 18 residues long. The germline gives CDR1 DFQATT, CDR2 SNEGSKA (reference sequence). The junction had 18 bases not matched to a gene; V was cut back by 5 bases and J by 4 bases. For the CDR3, the DNA is TGCAGTGCTGGAGGGACCCTAACTAGCGGGGGGACCCAATACGAGCAGTACTTC. Translated: CSAGGTLTSGGTQYEQYF.

The chain has TRBV7-2 and TRBJ2-1; 7 nucleotides line up with TRBD1. Germline V gene lookup returns CDR1 SGHTA and CDR2 FQGNSA. The CDR3 totals 16 residues. V dropped 2 bases and J dropped 5; count of bases not matched to a gene: 9. This CDR3 reads CASSLSRDSPHNEQFF. The CDR3 nucleotides are TGTGCCAGCAGCTTATCCCGGGACAGCCCCCACAATGAGCAGTTCTTC.

This clonotype was found a few times. V usage is TRBV6-6 and J usage is TRBJ2-3, with D perhaps matching TRBD1 (6 bases). V was pared by 4 bases and J by 9 bases, with 14 bases between. Germline-derived CDR1 and CDR2 are MNHNY and SVGAGI (reference sequence). The CDR3 is 13 amino acids. The CDR3 DNA is TGTGCCAGCAGTTCCTCACAGGGAGACACGCAGTATTTT. Translation gives CASSSSQGDTQYF.